This TCR beta chain originates from a study of neurological immune-mediated disorders. Time point meaning: longitudinal time-point 3. MiXCR was run by TCRdb on the 5' RACE reads, yielding one entry per CDR3 protein. This table holds more than 100,000 distinct CDR3 sequences, approximately 10% found once. This clonotype came up once. The source of this sequence is a female donor with HTLV-1-associated myelopathy (HAM/TSP). Material for sequencing was PBMCs.

CDR3 DNA sequence: TGCGCCAGCAGCTTGTGGGCGGTTAACAATGAGCAGTTCTTC. It encodes CASSLWAVNNEQFF. The chain joins TRBV5-1 to TRBJ2-1; D remains unclear. Trimming pared 1 base from V and 5 bases from J, leaving 10 bases between. This CDR3 region has 14 residues. CDR1 and CDR2 (germline): SGHRS, YFSETQ. The variable domain in full, completed from reference TRBV5-1 and TRBJ2-1, reads KAGVTQTPRYLIKTRGQQVTLSCSPISGHRSVSWYQQTPGQGLQFLFEYFSETQRNKGNFPGRFSGRQFSNSRSEMNVSTLELGDSALYLCASSLWAVNNEQFFGPGTRLTVL.